In its sample, the clone carrying this T cell receptor beta chain was seen a few times. The target antigen is unknown. Germline loops: CDR1 SGDLS, CDR2 YYNGEE. CDR3 size: 16 residues. Trimming removed 0 bases at V and 4 bases at J, with 14 bases between. Template switching with 5'RACE generated the TCR cDNA and added a universal primer site and UMIs. TCRdb independently ran MiXCR on the 5' RACE reads; one entry per CDR3 protein. Here the sample spans 120,000 or so distinct CDR3 sequences, 8.9% being singletons. The data belong to a study of T cells after yellow fever vaccination. General study points: Detected again after the booster were most primary-vaccination clones, at roughly 95% CD4 and 70% to 90% CD8. The appearance of a small share of clonotypes in both CD4 and CD8 compartments was observed.

Specimen: CD8+ T cells sorted from PBMCs, collected on the day of the yellow fever booster vaccination. The receptor comes from a man between 18 and 29 years old who received the YFV17D yellow fever vaccine. This chain uses TRBV9 with TRBJ2-1; D gene uncertain. CDR3: CASSVAPRTVYNEQFF. CDR3 coding DNA: TGTGCCAGCAGCGTAGCCCCCCGGACGGTTTACAATGAGCAGTTCTTC.